The T cell receptor (beta chain) under discussion was sequenced for a study of T-cell reconstitution after alpha-beta-depleted transplantation in children. Comment on this clonotype: Its cognate antigen is unknown.

The CDR3 is made up of 15 amino acids. The germline CDR1 and CDR2 sequences are SGHNT and YYREEE (reference sequence). Trimming removed 1 base from V and 1 base from J, with 12 bases in between. Study conclusions and caveats: After one year, T-cell counts and TCRbeta diversity mostly came from new T cells. Surviving recipient cells, namely T cells and thymic progenitors, were the source of high day-60 TCRbeta diversity in some patients. Alpha-beta T cells about two months after transplant reportedly derived from several hundred expanded graft clones.

The authors prepared the TCRbeta library with unique molecular identifiers. TCRdb independently ran MiXCR on the PCR reads; one entry per CDR3 protein. The data contain about 460,000 distinct CDR3 sequences, about 11% of them singletons. The rearrangement links TRBV5-4 to TRBJ2-7; no reliable D call. The clonotype comes from a child aged 2 to 15 with inherited bone marrow failure, due to receive a stem cell transplant. The sample here was PBMCs, taken before TCRalphabeta/CD19-depleted stem cell transplant. The CDR3 loop reads CASSLSKSRSYEQYF. In DNA form, the CDR3 reads TGTGCCAGCAGCTTGTCCAAGAGCAGGTCCTACGAGCAGTACTTC.